This T cell receptor (beta chain) derives from a study of blood T cell repertoires in COVID-19. At the level of the study: The analysed material was cDNA or gDNA that came from T cells, B-cell-depleted T cells, or PBMCs.

Germline CDR1 and CDR2: SGHNT and YYREEE (reference sequence). Losses at the gene ends were 1 base for V and 2 bases for J; bases not matched to a gene: 6. The CDR3 has 16 amino acids. Study processing details: The authors estimated nucleated cell counts from reference gene primer amplification. The table came from immunoSEQ multiplex PCR; TCRdb's copy has only in-frame clones and leaves some out. From that table come the V and J calls and clone size; the DNA was used to work out D and trimming. The sample lists about 98,000 clones, 82% occurring once. Sequenced sample: peripheral blood. V gene TRBV5-4 combines with J gene TRBJ2-1, with 7 nucleotides matching TRBD2. The receptor comes from an elderly man with acute or convalescent COVID-19. DNA of the CDR3: TGTGCCAGCAGCTTGCGAGGGAGGGCCGCCTACAATGAGCAGTTCTTC. The encoded protein is CASSLRGRAAYNEQFF.